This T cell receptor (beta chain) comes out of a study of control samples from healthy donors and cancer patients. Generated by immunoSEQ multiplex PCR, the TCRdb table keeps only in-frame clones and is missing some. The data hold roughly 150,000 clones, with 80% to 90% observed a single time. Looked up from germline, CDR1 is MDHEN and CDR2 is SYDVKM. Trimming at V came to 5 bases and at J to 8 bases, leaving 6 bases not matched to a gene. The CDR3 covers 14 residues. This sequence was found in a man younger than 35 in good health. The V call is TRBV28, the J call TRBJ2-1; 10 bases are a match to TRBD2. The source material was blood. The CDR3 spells CASSAGTSVHEQFF. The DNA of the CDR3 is TGTGCCAGCAGTGCCGGGACTAGCGTGCATGAGCAGTTCTTC.